One and the same sample provided the 15 T cell receptor beta chains below, sequenced in a study of cytotoxic CD8 clonotypes in ibrutinib-treated CLL. TCRdb keeps only in-frame clones here, not all; method: immunoSEQ multiplex PCR. In the table there are approximately 100,000 clones, almost 80% of which are singletons. The sequences come from PBMCs, collected after 12 months of ibrutinib treatment. All receptors derive from a human donor with chronic lymphocytic leukemia.

In this sample, this clone turned up once. The chain recombines TRBV19 with TRBJ2-1, with unresolved D. The CDR3 contains 12 residues. The germline V gene encodes CDR1 LNHDA and CDR2 SQIVND (reference sequence). V dropped 4 bases and J dropped 4 bases, with 5 bases sitting between them. The CDR3 sequence is CASSTAYNEQFF. DNA of the CDR3: TGTGCCAGTAGTACGGCTTACAATGAGCAGTTCTTC.

Here the CDR3 reads CASSEGGGYNNEQFF. CDR3 coding DNA: TGTGCCAGCAGTGAAGGCGGGGGGTACAACAATGAGCAGTTCTTC. The rearrangement joins TRBV25-1 to TRBJ2-1; 8 bases match TRBD2. Germline V gene sequence: CDR1 MGHDK, CDR2 SYGVNS. V lost 2 bases, J lost 5 bases, and 5 bases stayed unmatched. This CDR3 is 15 amino acids long.

V and J are TRBV11-3 and TRBJ1-2; TRBD1 agrees at 9 bases. Trimming took 0 bases from V and 3 from J; bases not matched to a gene: 5. In germline, CDR1 is SGHNT, CDR2 YENEEA. The CDR3 has 16 residues. The CDR3 sequence: CASSLEAGTGYYGYTF. DNA for the CDR3: TGTGCCAGCAGCTTAGAAGCTGGGACAGGGTACTATGGCTACACCTTC.

The chain couples TRBV7-8 to TRBJ2-5; 8 positions match TRBD2. Germline CDR1 is SGHVS and CDR2 is FQNEAQ. V shed 5 bases and J 4 bases; nucleotides not matched to a gene: 12. The CDR3 runs to 16 residues. The DNA for the CDR3 is TGTGCCAGCAGCCCTGGGACTAGTGGGGCGAGAGAGACCCAGTACTTC. Its translation: CASSPGTSGARETQYF.

The chain carries TRBV7-3 and TRBJ2-2; D gene ambiguous. This CDR3 has 12 amino acids. Trimming took off 8 bases at V and 3 bases at J, with 7 bases between the two ends. CDR1 is SGHTA and CDR2 is FQGTGA in the germline V gene. CDR3 in amino acids: CASGYYTGELFF. DNA for the CDR3: TGTGCCAGCGGCTATTACACCGGGGAGCTGTTTTTT.

The gene calls are TRBV4-1 and TRBJ1-1; no firm D call. The germline V and J ends were trimmed by 1 base and 8 bases, with 17 bases remaining between them. CDR3 size: 15 residues. Germline CDR1 reads MGHRA; CDR2 reads YSYEKL. The CDR3 DNA is TGCGCCAGCAGCCAAGGCCTGGTGAGGAAGGCGGAAGCTTTCTTT. Encoded protein: CASSQGLVRKAEAFF.

The chain carries TRBV5-6 and TRBJ2-7; D perhaps matches TRBD1 (6 bases). Trimming left V 4 bases short and J 1 base short, with 12 bases between. Germline V gene lookup returns CDR1 SGHDT and CDR2 YYEEEE. The CDR3 loop spans 14 amino acids. CDR3 amino acids: CASSTTQGSYEQYF. The CDR3, as DNA: TGTGCCAGCAGCACCACCCAGGGGTCCTACGAGCAGTACTTC. Full variable domain (outside the CDR3, taken from reference TRBV5-6 and TRBJ2-7): DAGVTQSPTHLIKTRGQQVTLRCSPKSGHDTVSWYQQALGQGPQFIFQYYEEEERQRGNFPDRFSGHQFPNYSSELNVNALLLGDSALYLCASSTTQGSYEQYFGPGTRLTVT.

On this clone: The junction departs from germline at one end; a sequencing error may be responsible. The genes are TRBV13 and TRBJ2-3; 12 bases map to TRBD2. Germline assignment: CDR1 PRHDT and CDR2 FYEKMQ (reference sequence). CDR3 length equals 17 residues. The CDR3 sequence is CASSLGLAGGSTDTQYF. CDR3 coding DNA: TGTGCCAGCAGCTTAGGACTAGCGGGGGGCAGCACAGATACACAGTATTTT.

V and J are TRBV10-3 and TRBJ1-2; D not resolved. The germline gives CDR1 ENHRY, CDR2 SYGVKD. The CDR3 is made up of 13 amino acids. Trimming left V 4 bases short and J 6 bases short, with 12 bases between. The CDR3 bases are TGTGCCATCAGTGTAAATAAGGGAGATGGCTACACCTTC. This gives the protein CAISVNKGDGYTF.

With respect to this clone: The germline gene is not matched at one end of the junction; a read error may be the cause. The chain couples TRBV7-7 to TRBJ2-2; 7 nucleotides align to TRBD2. Germline CDR1 SSHAT, CDR2 FNYEAQ (reference sequence). This CDR3 contains 14 residues. The CDR3 DNA follows: TGTGCTAGCAGCGACAGCGGGGCTCCCGGGGAGCTGTTTTTT. Its protein is CASSDSGAPGELFF.

The V and J genes are TRBV28 and TRBJ1-2, with D unclear. The CDR3 covers 14 residues. The germline V and J ends were trimmed by 3 bases and 3 bases, with 11 bases remaining between them. CDR1 and CDR2 from the germline V gene are MDHEN and SYDVKM. The CDR3 loop is CASSFRGGDYGYTF. CDR3 in DNA: TGTGCCAGCAGTTTCCGTGGTGGGGACTATGGCTACACCTTC.

This chain connects TRBV9 to TRBJ2-7; D is perhaps TRBD2 (5 bases). The CDR3 runs 15 residues. Germline CDR1 reads SGDLS; CDR2 reads YYNGEE. Trimming left V 0 bases short and J 5 bases short, with 15 bases between. In nucleotides, the CDR3 is TGTGCCAGCAGCGTAGAAGGGTTAAGGAGGAACGAGCAGTACTTC. Translation gives CASSVEGLRRNEQYF.

The chain has TRBV6-1 and TRBJ2-2, with 9 bases identical to TRBD1. The CDR3 is made up of 14 amino acids. Germline V gives CDR1 MNHNS, CDR2 SASEGT. The trim removed 5 bases at V and 7 bases at J, leaving 5 bases unmatched. The CDR3 bases are TGTGCCAGCAGTTGGACAGGGGTTGGCGGGGAGCTGTTTTTT. This gives the protein CASSWTGVGGELFF.

CDR3 sequence: CASSLSGGITGELFF. CDR3 in DNA: TGTGCCAGCAGCCTCAGCGGGGGGATCACCGGGGAGCTGTTTTTT. The chain combines TRBV7-3 with TRBJ2-2; TRBD2 matches at 9 bases. The CDR3 covers 15 residues. The germline V gene encodes CDR1 SGHTA and CDR2 FQGTGA. V lost 5 bases to trimming and J lost 4 bases; unmatched junction nucleotides: 5. Supplemented by reference TRBV7-3 and TRBJ2-2, the full variable domain reads GAGVSQTPSNKVTEKGKYVELRCDPISGHTALYWYRQSLGQGPEFLIYFQGTGAADDSGLPNDRFFAVRPEGSVSTLKIQRTERGDSAVYLCASSLSGGITGELFFGEGSRLTVL.

This rearrangement joins TRBV30 to TRBJ1-1, with D maybe TRBD1 (5 bases). Germline V gene data show CDR1 as GTSNPN and CDR2 as SVGIG (reference sequence). CDR3 size: 14 residues. Trimming removed 4 bases from V and 0 bases from J, with 12 bases in between. The CDR3 protein is CAWTFWGVNTEAFF. The CDR3 DNA reads TGTGCCTGGACCTTTTGGGGGGTGAACACTGAAGCTTTCTTT.